This T cell receptor (beta chain) came from a study of regulatory T cells in long-lasting Graves disease (dated by TCRdb to the early 2020s). Context from the whole study: To count as having persistent Graves' disease, a patient had to have received antithyroid drug treatment for over 5 years with TSH receptor autoantibodies remaining persistently positive. This study used TCR sequencing and RNA sequencing of peripheral blood to compare persistent Graves' disease patients against newly diagnosed Graves' disease patients. The study was conducted in China and was registered as a clinical trial. A total of around 33 samples underwent TCR sequencing, from about 13 patients with persistent Graves' disease and 20 or so patients with newly diagnosed Graves' disease. Antithyroid drugs had been taken for approximately 9.7 years on average by persistent Graves' disease patients in the clinical cohort. The paper's findings and limits, for the study overall: Patients with persistent disease shared more public clonotypes (over 2,500) than newly diagnosed patients did (around 1,000). Because the primary lesion, thyroid tissue, could not be accessed, the study looked at peripheral blood alone. The small sample size was acknowledged by the authors as a limitation that may reduce accuracy. Persistent disease showed preferential use of TRBV28, TRBJ1-2 and TRBJ2-5, whereas newly diagnosed disease favored TRBV20-1 and TRBJ2-1. Sequencing and analysis were restricted to the TCR beta chain. Compared with newly diagnosed patients, patients with persistent Graves' disease had lower TCR Shannon entropy and fewer highly expanded clones, which suggests clonal expansion.

Interpreted using the paper, the time point label stands for: persistent/refractory GD, antithyroid drugs over 5 years with positive TRAb. For both TCR sequencing and RNA sequencing, RNA was extracted from PBMCs in TRIzol. Graves' disease was diagnosed according to American Thyroid Association guidelines. Recruitment of patients was carried out at an endocrinology department in Xi'an, China. Each patient gave roughly 10 milliliters of peripheral blood, collected in an EDTA anticoagulant tube. PBMCs were isolated by Ficoll Paque Plus density gradient separation without further T cell sorting. An Agilent 2100 Bioanalyzer and agarose gel were used to check RNA quality, and a NanoDrop 2000 was used to measure RNA concentration. With regard to this clonotype: The specificity of this receptor is unknown. The record has no base qualities; no much larger clone is one base away.

From its cysteine to its phenylalanine, the CDR3 spans 13 amino acids. CDR3 DNA is the only sequence kept; it has 39 bases, read in frame from the first base. As encoded in the germline V gene (reference sequence), CDR1 is DFQATT while CDR2 is SNEGSKA. V is clipped by 0 bases and J by 4 bases, and the sequence between their germline boundaries is 9 bases long. Receptor libraries were prepared by multiplex PCR. The run used an Illumina HiSeq 4000. To build TCR beta libraries, CDR3 regions were amplified by Arm-PCR using iRepertoire HTBI primers. Before sequencing, the PCR products underwent gel purification. The study's own analysis went as follows. Across samples, about 63 TRBV and 12 to 15 TRBJ segments were identified and used for gene usage analysis of CDR3 amino acid clonotypes. COPE and FqMerger were used to merge the filtered high-quality paired reads into contigs. BLAST was used to align contigs to the IMGT TRBV, TRBD and TRBJ reference genes, and CDR3 was defined following IMGT. Any clonotype with a frequency above 0.1% was classified as a highly expanded clone. Shannon entropy was used to measure repertoire diversity, and the Gini coefficient was used to measure V-J evenness. A clonotype found in more than one individual was treated as public. TCRdb ran its own pipeline on the public reads, namely fastp trimming at Q25 and MiXCR clone calling, and kept in-frame beta chains. Identical CDR3 protein sequences are pooled into one entry, listed with their most common genes and DNA. The authors' filters were not applied to this entry. For this sample there are approximately 380,000 distinct CDR3 sequences; less than 25% appear just once. The ten biggest clones cover about a fifth of the sample.

This chain is built from TRBV20-1 and TRBJ1-1; no D gene call is confident. The sample was peripheral blood mononuclear cells (PBMCs), taken when the disease was refractory, from a patient treated with antithyroid drugs. This TCR was sampled from a female donor with Graves disease. The CDR3 in this case is CSAREKGSTEAFF. The sequenced DNA is TGCAGTGCTAGAGAGAAGGGATCCACTGAAGCTTTCTTT.